Each of the 11 T cell receptor beta chains below was sequenced from the same sample in a study of blood T cells in healthy people across ages (dated by TCRdb to 2013 to 2016). Libraries came from 5' RACE. The instrument was an Illumina HiSeq 2500. A second PCR of about 6 to 11 cycles was performed with a sample-barcoded 5' primer and a J-beta primer mix. TCRdb redid the processing of the public reads, applying fastp at Q25 and MiXCR, and retained in-frame beta chains. One record per CDR3 amino acid sequence lists the most common genes and DNA. This sample is represented by about 1,400,000 distinct CDR3 sequences; approximately 40% of them were singletons. Clones ranked in the top ten supply roughly 7.7% of the sample. Sequencing was done on a sample of blood. The receptor source for this set is a woman between 18 and 29 years old in good health.

In its sample, this clonotype was seen many times. This chain uses TRBV12-3 or TRBV12-4 with TRBJ2-5; D gene unclear. This CDR3 comprises 11 residues. V lost 6 bases and J 5 bases, leaving 7 bases between the germline ends. The CDR3: CASSGEETQYF. CDR3 nucleotide sequence: TGTGCCAGCAGCGGAGAGGAGACCCAGTACTTC.

This clonotype occurred a few times. The junction shows a germline mismatch at one end, possibly a read error. Written as DNA, the CDR3 is TGTGCCAGCGGGGAGGCTAGCTACGAGCAGTACTTT. The encoded protein is CASGEASYEQYF. The chain combines TRBV28 with TRBJ2-4; possibly TRBD2 for D (6 bases). The germline gives CDR1 MDHEN, CDR2 SYDVKM. The CDR3 is 12 amino acids.

The J gene is TRBJ2-7, the V gene TRBV6-2 or TRBV6-3; D unresolved. Germline CDR1 reads MNHEY; CDR2 reads SVGEGT. V lost 5 bases, J lost 2 bases, and 7 bases lay in between. This CDR3 is 12 amino acids long. In nucleotides, the CDR3 is TGTGCCAGCAGTCCCAATACCTACGAGCAGTACTTC. Its translation: CASSPNTYEQYF.

The chain recombines TRBV30 with TRBJ2-7; 7 nucleotides match TRBD2. The CDR3 has 14 residues. After removal of 3 bases from V and 3 bases from J, the junction contained 8 bases not matched to a gene. Germline V gene lookup returns CDR1 GTSNPN and CDR2 SVGIG (reference sequence). The CDR3 sequence is CAWRPLWGGYEQYF. CDR3 nucleotide sequence: TGTGCCTGGAGGCCGCTATGGGGGGGCTACGAGCAGTACTTC.

The chain combines TRBV12-3 or TRBV12-4 with TRBJ2-7, with D unresolved. This CDR3 has 14 residues. The V end was cut by 6 bases, the J end by 1 base, with 13 bases between. CDR3 nucleotide sequence: TGTGCCAGCAGGTCTCTGAAGGGATCCTACGAGCAGTACTTC. This codes for CASRSLKGSYEQYF.

The genes are TRBV5-1 and TRBJ2-3; no clear D. The germline gives CDR1 SGHRS, CDR2 YFSETQ. Trimming took 7 bases from V and 1 from J, leaving 13 bases between them. The CDR3 contains 14 residues. As DNA, the CDR3 is TGCGCCAGCGCCTCAAGGGCGGGCACAGATACGCAGTATTTT. This codes for CASASRAGTDTQYF. Combining the CDR3 with reference TRBV5-1 and TRBJ2-3 gives the whole variable domain KAGVTQTPRYLIKTRGQQVTLSCSPISGHRSVSWYQQTPGQGLQFLFEYFSETQRNKGNFPGRFSGRQFSNSRSEMNVSTLELGDSALYLCASASRAGTDTQYFGPGTRLTVL.

The rearrangement links TRBV28 to TRBJ2-5; a weak D match, TRBD2 (6 bases). The end of the DNA fits TRBJ2-7 better, so the J call may be wrong. The CDR3 runs to 17 residues. The germline gives CDR1 MDHEN, CDR2 SYDVKM. This chain's CDR3 is CASSIGLGLVAVNEQYF. In DNA, the CDR3 is TGTGCCAGCAGTATTGGCCTGGGACTCGTTGCGGTCAACGAGCAGTACTTC.

V usage is TRBV6-6 and J usage is TRBJ2-7, with 11 bases fitting TRBD2. CDR1 is MNHNY and CDR2 is SVGAGI in the germline V gene (reference sequence). The CDR3 length is 17 residues. After removal of 7 bases from V and 4 bases from J, the junction contained 15 bases not matched to a gene. The CDR3 nucleotides read TGTGCCAGCAATCGCCGAGGTTCTAGCGGGGGGAATTACGAGCAGTACTTC. It codes for CASNRRGSSGGNYEQYF.

V is TRBV9 and J is TRBJ2-3; the D is unclear. V lost 2 bases and J 4 bases, leaving 14 bases between the germline ends. The CDR3 consists of 15 residues. Germline CDR1 and CDR2: SGDLS and YYNGEE. The CDR3 nucleotides are TGTGCCAGCAGCGTTGTGGAAAGATACGCAGATACGCAGTATTTT. Translated, it gives CASSVVERYADTQYF.

The chain is built from TRBV18 and TRBJ1-1; D is unclear. Germline lookup yields CDR1 KGHSH and CDR2 LQKENI. Between the trimmed V and J ends, which lost 3 bases and 2 bases, there was a span of 10 bases. CDR3 length: 14 amino acids. CDR3: CASSPGELNTEAFF. For the CDR3, the DNA is TGTGCCAGCTCACCGGGTGAATTAAACACTGAAGCTTTCTTT.

V usage is TRBV3-1 and J usage is TRBJ1-2; the match to TRBD1 covers 8 bases. The CDR3 loop spans 15 amino acids. The V gene's germline CDR1 is LGHDT and CDR2 YNNKEL (reference sequence). The V and J ends lost 3 bases and 12 bases, in that order; junction bases with no gene match: 15. In DNA form, the CDR3 reads TGTGCCAGCAGCCAGGCGACAGGGGCTTTTATGAAAAACACCTTC. Encoded protein: CASSQATGAFMKNTF.